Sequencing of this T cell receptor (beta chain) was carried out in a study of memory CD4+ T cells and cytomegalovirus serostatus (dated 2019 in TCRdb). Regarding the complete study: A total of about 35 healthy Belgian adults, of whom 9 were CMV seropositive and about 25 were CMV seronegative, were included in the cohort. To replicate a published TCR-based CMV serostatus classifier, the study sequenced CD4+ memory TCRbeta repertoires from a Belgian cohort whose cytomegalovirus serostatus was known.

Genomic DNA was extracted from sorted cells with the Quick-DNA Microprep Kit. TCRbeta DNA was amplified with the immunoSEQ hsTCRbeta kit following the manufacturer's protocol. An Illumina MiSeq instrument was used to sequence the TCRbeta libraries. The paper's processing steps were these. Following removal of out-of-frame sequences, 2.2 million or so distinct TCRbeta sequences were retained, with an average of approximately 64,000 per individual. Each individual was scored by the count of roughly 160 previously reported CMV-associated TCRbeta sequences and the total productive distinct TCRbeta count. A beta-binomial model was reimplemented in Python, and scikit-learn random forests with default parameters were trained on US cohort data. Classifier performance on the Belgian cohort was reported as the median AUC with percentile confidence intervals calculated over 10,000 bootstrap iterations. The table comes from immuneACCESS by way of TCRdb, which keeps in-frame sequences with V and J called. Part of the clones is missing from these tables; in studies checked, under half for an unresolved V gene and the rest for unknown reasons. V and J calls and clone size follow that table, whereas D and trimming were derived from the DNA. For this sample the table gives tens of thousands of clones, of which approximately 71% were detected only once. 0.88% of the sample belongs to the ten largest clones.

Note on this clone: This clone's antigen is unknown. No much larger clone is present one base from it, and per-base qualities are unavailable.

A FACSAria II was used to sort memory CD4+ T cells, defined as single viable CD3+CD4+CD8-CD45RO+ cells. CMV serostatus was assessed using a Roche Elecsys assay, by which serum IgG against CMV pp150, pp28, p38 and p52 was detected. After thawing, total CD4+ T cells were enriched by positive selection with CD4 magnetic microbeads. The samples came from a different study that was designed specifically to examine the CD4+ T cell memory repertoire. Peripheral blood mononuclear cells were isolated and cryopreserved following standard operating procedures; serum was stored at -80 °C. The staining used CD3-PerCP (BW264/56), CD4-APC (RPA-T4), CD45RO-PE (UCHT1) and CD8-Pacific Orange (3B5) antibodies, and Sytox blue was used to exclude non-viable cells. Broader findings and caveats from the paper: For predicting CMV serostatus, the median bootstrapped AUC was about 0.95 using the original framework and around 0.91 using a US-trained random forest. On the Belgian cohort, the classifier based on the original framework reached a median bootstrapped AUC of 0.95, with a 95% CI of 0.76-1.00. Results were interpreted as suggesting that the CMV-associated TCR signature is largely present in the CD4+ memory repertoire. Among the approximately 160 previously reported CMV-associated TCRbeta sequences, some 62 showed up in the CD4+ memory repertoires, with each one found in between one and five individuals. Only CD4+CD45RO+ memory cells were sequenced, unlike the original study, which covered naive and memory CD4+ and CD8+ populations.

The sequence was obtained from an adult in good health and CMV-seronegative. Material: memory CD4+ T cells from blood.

The bases read TGTGCCAGCAGCCCTCAGAGAGGTGGGAGGGAATCCTACGAGCAGTACTTC. Its protein is CASSPQRGGRESYEQYF. Recombination linked TRBV7-3 to TRBJ2-7, and 7 bases in between align with TRBD2. The germline V gene sets CDR1 to SGHTA and CDR2 to FQGTGA. From V the trimming removes 5 bases and from J it removes 1 base, while the gene matches leave 14 bases of the junction unaccounted for. From the cysteine through the phenylalanine, the CDR3 covers 17 amino acids. The sequence is cut down to CDR3 DNA, 51 bases in frame from base 1.